One sample yielded the 6 T cell receptor beta chains listed below, sequenced in a study of cytomegalovirus exposure and HLA in healthy donors. The PCR was carried out with 60 Vbeta primers and 13 Jbeta primers. Sequencing was performed with immunoSEQ multiplex PCR; in TCRdb, only in-frame clones are kept and a portion is missing. The table lists about 130,000 clones, roughly 77% of them singletons. The specimen was PBMCs. All receptors come from a young man in good health.

The gene calls are TRBV13 and TRBJ2-5; the match to TRBD1 covers 9 bases. Germline V gene sequence: CDR1 PRHDT, CDR2 FYEKMQ (reference sequence). This CDR3 has 14 amino acids. Trimming cost V 4 bases and J 4 bases; bases outside gene matches: 4. The CDR3 loop reads CASSSQGAGETQYF. For the CDR3, the DNA is TGTGCCAGCAGCTCACAGGGGGCCGGAGAGACCCAGTACTTC.

The chain couples TRBV6-6 to TRBJ2-1, with D possibly matching TRBD2 (5 bases). CDR1 and CDR2 (germline): MNHNY, SVGAGI (reference sequence). V lost 11 bases, J lost 2 bases, and 13 bases lay in between. This CDR3 comprises 13 residues. The CDR3 protein is CAAAERTYNEQFF. The CDR3 bases are TGTGCCGCCGCGGAGCGGACCTACAATGAGCAGTTCTTC.

The rearrangement links TRBV11-2 to TRBJ2-1, with D perhaps matching TRBD2 (5 bases). CDR3 length: 13 amino acids. The V and J ends lost 3 bases and 7 bases respectively, with 10 bases between them. Germline CDR1 is SGHAT and CDR2 is FQNNGV. CDR3 region: CASSFSRTNEQFF. In DNA, the CDR3 is TGTGCCAGCAGCTTCTCCCGGACTAATGAGCAGTTCTTC.

The chain is built from TRBV28 and TRBJ2-2, with 7 nucleotides matching TRBD1. V lost 5 bases, J lost 6 bases, and 9 bases stayed unmatched. The germline V gene encodes CDR1 MDHEN and CDR2 SYDVKM. This CDR3 region has 15 residues. DNA of the CDR3: TGTGCCAGCAGTCCCATAACAGGGGAAGCCGGGGAGCTGTTTTTT. Its translation: CASSPITGEAGELFF.

The V and J genes are TRBV5-1 and TRBJ1-4; TRBD1 agrees at 7 bases. Trimming took 5 bases from V and 0 from J; bases not matched to a gene: 4. The germline V gene has CDR1 SGHRS and CDR2 YFSETQ. The CDR3 has 15 residues. CDR3 DNA: TGCGCCAGCAGATCAACAGGGGCAACTAATGAAAAACTGTTTTTT. Translation: CASRSTGATNEKLFF.

The gene calls are TRBV7-9 and TRBJ1-1; D is uncertain. The CDR3 is 14 amino acids. V lost 1 base and J 0 bases, leaving 6 bases between the germline ends. Germline CDR1 and CDR2: SEHNR and FQNEAQ (reference sequence). The CDR3 region is CASSLGGVNTEAFF. The CDR3 DNA sequence: TGTGCCAGCAGCTTAGGGGGAGTGAACACTGAAGCTTTCTTT.